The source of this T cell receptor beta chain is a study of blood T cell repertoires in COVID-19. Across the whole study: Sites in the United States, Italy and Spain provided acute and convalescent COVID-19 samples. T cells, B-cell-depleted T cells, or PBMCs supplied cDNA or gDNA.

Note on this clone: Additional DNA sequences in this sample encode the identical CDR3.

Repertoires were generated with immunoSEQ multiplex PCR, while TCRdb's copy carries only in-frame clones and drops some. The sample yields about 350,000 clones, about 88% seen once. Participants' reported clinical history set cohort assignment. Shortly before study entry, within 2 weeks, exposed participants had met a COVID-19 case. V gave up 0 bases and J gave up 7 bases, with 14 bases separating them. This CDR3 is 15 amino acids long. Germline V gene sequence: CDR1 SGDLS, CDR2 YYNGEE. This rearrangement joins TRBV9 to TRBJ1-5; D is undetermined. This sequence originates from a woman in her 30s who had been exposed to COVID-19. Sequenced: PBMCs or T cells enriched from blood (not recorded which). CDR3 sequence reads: CASSVGSGSGQPQHF. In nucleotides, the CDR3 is TGTGCCAGCAGCGTAGGGTCCGGGAGCGGACAGCCCCAGCATTTT.